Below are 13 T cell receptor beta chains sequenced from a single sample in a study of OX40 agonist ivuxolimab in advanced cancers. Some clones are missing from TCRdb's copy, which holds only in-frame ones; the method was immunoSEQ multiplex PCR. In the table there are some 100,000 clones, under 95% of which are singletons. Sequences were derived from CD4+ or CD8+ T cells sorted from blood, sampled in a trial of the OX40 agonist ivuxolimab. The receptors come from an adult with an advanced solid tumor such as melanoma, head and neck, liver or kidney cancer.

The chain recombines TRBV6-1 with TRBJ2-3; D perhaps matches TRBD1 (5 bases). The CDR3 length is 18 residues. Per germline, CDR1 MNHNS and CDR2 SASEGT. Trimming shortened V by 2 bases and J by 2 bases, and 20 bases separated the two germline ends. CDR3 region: CASSELEEIDRYTDTQYF. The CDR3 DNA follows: TGTGCCAGCAGTGAACTCGAAGAGATCGACAGATACACAGATACGCAGTATTTT.

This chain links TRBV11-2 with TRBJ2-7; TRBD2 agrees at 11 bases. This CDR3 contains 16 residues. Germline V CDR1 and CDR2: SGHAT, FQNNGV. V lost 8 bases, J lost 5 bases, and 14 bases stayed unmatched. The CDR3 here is CASQANWVLAGDEQYF. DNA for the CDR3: TGTGCCAGCCAAGCCAACTGGGTACTAGCGGGAGACGAGCAGTACTTC. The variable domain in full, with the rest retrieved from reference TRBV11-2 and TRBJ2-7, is EAGVAQSPRYKIIEKRQSVAFWCNPISGHATLYWYQQILGQGPKLLIQFQNNGVVDDSQLPKDRFSAERLKGVDSTLKIQPAKLEDSAVYLCASQANWVLAGDEQYFGPGTRLTVT.

CDR3 sequence reads: CASRRTPRDTEAFF. The CDR3 DNA reads TGTGCCAGCAGACGGACCCCCCGGGACACTGAAGCTTTCTTT. J is TRBJ1-1 and V is TRBV21-1. TRBV21-1 counts as a pseudogene. The CDR3 contains 14 residues.

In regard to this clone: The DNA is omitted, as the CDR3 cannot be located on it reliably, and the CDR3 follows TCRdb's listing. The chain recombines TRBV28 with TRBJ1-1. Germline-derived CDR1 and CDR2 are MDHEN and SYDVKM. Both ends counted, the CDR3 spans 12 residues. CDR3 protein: CASILGDTEAFF.

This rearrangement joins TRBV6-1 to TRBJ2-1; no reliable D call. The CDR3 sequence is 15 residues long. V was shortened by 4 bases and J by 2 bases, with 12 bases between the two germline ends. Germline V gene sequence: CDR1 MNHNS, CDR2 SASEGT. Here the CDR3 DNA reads TGTGCCAGCAGTGTAGTAAATGGGGCCTACAATGAGCAGTTCTTC. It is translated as CASSVVNGAYNEQFF.

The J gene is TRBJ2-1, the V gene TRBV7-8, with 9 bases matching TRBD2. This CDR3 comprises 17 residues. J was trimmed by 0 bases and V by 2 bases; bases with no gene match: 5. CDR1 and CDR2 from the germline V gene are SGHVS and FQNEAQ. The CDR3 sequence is CASSLKSSGASYNEQFF. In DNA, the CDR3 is TGTGCCAGCAGCTTAAAGTCTAGCGGGGCCTCCTACAATGAGCAGTTCTTC. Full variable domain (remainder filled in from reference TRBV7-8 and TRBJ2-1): GAGVSQSPRYKVAKRGQDVALRCDPISGHVSLFWYQQALGQGPEFLTYFQNEAQLDKSGLPSDRFFAERPEGSVSTLKIQRTQQEDSAVYLCASSLKSSGASYNEQFFGPGTRLTVL.

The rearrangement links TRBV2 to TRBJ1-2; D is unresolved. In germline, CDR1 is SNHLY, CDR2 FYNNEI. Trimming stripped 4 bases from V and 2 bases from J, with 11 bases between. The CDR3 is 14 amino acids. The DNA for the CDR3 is TGTGCCAGCAGTGTCAATCCTTACAACTATGGCTACACCTTC. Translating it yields CASSVNPYNYGYTF. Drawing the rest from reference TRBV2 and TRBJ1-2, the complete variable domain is EPEVTQTPSHQVTQMGQEVILRCVPISNHLYFYWYRQILGQKVEFLVSFYNNEISEKSEIFDDQFSVERPDGSNFTLKIRSTKLEDSAMYFCASSVNPYNYGYTFGSGTRLTVV.

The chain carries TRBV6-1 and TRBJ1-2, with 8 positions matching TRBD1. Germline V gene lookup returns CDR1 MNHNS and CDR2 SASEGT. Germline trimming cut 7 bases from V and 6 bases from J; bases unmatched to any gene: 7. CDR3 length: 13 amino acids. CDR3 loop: CASNTGGSHGYTF. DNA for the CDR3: TGTGCCAGCAACACAGGGGGTTCGCATGGCTACACCTTC.

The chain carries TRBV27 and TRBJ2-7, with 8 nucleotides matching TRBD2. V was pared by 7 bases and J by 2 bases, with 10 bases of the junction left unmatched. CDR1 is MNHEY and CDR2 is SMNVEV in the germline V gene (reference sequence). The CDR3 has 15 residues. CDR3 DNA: TGTGCCAGCACCCAAAGGCTAGCGGGTCCCTACGAGCAGTACTTC. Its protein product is CASTQRLAGPYEQYF.

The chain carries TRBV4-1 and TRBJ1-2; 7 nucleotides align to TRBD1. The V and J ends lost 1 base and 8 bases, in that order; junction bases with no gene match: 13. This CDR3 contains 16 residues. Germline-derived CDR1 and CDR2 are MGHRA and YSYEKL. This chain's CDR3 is CASSQGVMGQLQGYTF. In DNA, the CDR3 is TGCGCCAGCAGCCAAGGGGTGATGGGACAGCTTCAAGGCTACACCTTC.

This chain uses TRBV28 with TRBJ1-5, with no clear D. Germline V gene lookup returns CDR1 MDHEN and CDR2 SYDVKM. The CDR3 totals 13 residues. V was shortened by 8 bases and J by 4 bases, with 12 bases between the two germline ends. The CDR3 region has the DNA TGTGCCAGCTCAGACACCGCAAATCAGCCCCAGCATTTT. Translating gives CASSDTANQPQHF.

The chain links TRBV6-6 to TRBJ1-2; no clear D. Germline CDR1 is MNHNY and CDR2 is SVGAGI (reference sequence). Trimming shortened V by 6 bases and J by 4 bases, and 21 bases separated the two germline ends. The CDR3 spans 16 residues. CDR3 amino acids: CASRTTDEDLIYGYTF. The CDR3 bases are TGTGCCAGCAGAACCACAGACGAAGACCTGATCTATGGCTACACCTTC.

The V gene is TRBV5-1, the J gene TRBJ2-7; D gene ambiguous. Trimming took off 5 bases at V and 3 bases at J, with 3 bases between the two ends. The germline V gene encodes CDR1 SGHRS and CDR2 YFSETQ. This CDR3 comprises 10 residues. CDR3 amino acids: CASSYYEQYF. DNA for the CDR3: TGCGCCAGCAGTTACTACGAGCAGTACTTC. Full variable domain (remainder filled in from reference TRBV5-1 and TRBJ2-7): KAGVTQTPRYLIKTRGQQVTLSCSPISGHRSVSWYQQTPGQGLQFLFEYFSETQRNKGNFPGRFSGRQFSNSRSEMNVSTLELGDSALYLCASSYYEQYFGPGTRLTVT.